This T cell receptor beta chain originates from a study of vaccination effects on CD4 cells after COVID-19. Using immunoSEQ multiplex PCR, the repertoire was profiled, and TCRdb retains in-frame clones only, with some absent. Altogether 17,000 or so clones are present, around 74% being singletons, with the ten largest covering less than 25%. With 3 bases removed from V and 6 bases from J, the gap between germline ends came to 11 bases. The CDR3 sequence is 13 residues long. Germline V lookup: CDR1 LNHNV, CDR2 YYDKDF (reference sequence). Expansion with viral peptide pools was applied to antigen-specific CD4+ T cells by the ViraFEST assay prior to sequencing. The culture ran for around 10 days before CD4+ T cells were isolated. Their SARS-CoV-2 infection, verified by PCR, occurred between March and December 2020. The vaccine given was either BNT162b2 or mRNA-1273, in two doses. Cells had half their medium changed to IL-2 medium on days 3 and 7.

This clone is medium-sized in the sample. What it binds is not known. The receptor was derived from a human donor who had a prior SARS-CoV-2 infection. The J gene is TRBJ1-1, the V gene TRBV15, with a tentative D call TRBD1 (6 bases). This specimen consisted of CD4+ T cells from PBMCs cultured with SARS-CoV-2 spike peptides, obtained after COVID-19 vaccination. The CDR3 protein is CATSRKPGAEAFF. In DNA form, the CDR3 reads TGTGCCACCAGCAGGAAACCAGGGGCTGAAGCTTTCTTT.